One and the same sample provided the 15 T cell receptor beta chains below, sequenced in a study of CXCR3 chemokines and chemotherapy response in bladder cancer. One entry per CDR3 protein, called by TCRdb with MiXCR from the PCR reads. Of over 1,000 distinct CDR3 sequences listed, over 15% are singletons. This specimen was collected from a patient whose treatment included neoadjuvant chemotherapy. The receptor set was obtained from a human donor with bladder cancer that responded to neoadjuvant chemotherapy.

The sample holds many counts of this clonotype. The genes are TRBV6-7 and TRBJ1-1; 7 bases are a match to TRBD1. TRBV6-7 is classed as an ORF, of uncertain function. The V segment lost 2 bases and the J segment 1 base; nucleotides outside the gene matches: 13. This CDR3 is built from 18 residues. The CDR3: CASSYTIEGQWGNTEAFF. The CDR3 region has the DNA TGTGCCAGCAGTTACACCATAGAGGGACAGTGGGGGAACACTGAAGCTTTCTTT.

In its sample, this clonotype ranks as medium-sized. The chain is built from TRBV24-1 and TRBJ2-3, with 7 bases fitting TRBD1. Germline-derived CDR1 and CDR2 are KGHDR and SFDVKD. V gave up 5 bases and J gave up 6 bases; unmatched junction bases: 19. This CDR3 is built from 18 residues. CDR3 nucleotide sequence: TGTGCCACCAGTGCCCACCCCTGGGACAGCGAGGGGGCTGATACGCAGTATTTT. Residues: CATSAHPWDSEGADTQYF.

This clonotype is medium-sized (0.01 to 0.1%) within its sample. The chain recombines TRBV28 with TRBJ2-7; TRBD1 matches at 9 bases. Germline trimming cut 4 bases from V and 7 bases from J; bases unmatched to any gene: 11. CDR1 and CDR2 from the germline V gene are MDHEN and SYDVKM. The CDR3 is 15 amino acids. This chain's CDR3 is CASSWAGQGLGEQYF. CDR3 bases: TGTGCCAGCAGTTGGGCGGGACAGGGATTGGGGGAGCAGTACTTC.

In its sample, this clonotype was seen many times. This chain connects TRBV12-3 or TRBV12-4 to TRBJ1-1; D not resolved. CDR3 length: 8 amino acids. This CDR3 reads CRGREAFF. CDR3 DNA sequence: TGTCGAGGTCGAGAAGCTTTCTTT.

This clonotype was picked up many times. The V gene is TRBV5-6, the J gene TRBJ1-3, with D possibly matching TRBD1 (6 bases). Germline V gene sequence: CDR1 SGHDT, CDR2 YYEEEE. The CDR3 runs 18 residues. Trimming shortened V by 0 bases and J by 4 bases, and 20 bases separated the two germline ends. The CDR3 coding sequence is TGTGCCAGCAGCTTGGTGGGGACACTCGAACTAGGAGGAAACACCATATATTTT. It yields the protein CASSLVGTLELGGNTIYF.

This clonotype was seen once. V is TRBV6-6 and J is TRBJ1-5; 9 bases map to TRBD1. Germline trimming cut 6 bases from V and 11 bases from J; bases unmatched to any gene: 2. Germline CDR1 is MNHNY and CDR2 is SVGAGI (reference sequence). CDR3 length equals 11 residues. The CDR3 region has the DNA TGTGCCAGCAGGGACAGGGGAGCCCAGCATTTT. Its translation is CASRDRGAQHF.

By its share, this clonotype is large (0.1 to 1%). V and J are TRBV6-6 and TRBJ1-1; possibly TRBD1 for D (5 bases). The ends were cut back, 7 bases at V and 0 bases at J, with 15 bases in the middle. Germline V gives CDR1 MNHNY, CDR2 SVGAGI (reference sequence). CDR3 length: 15 residues. The chain's CDR3 is CASTEPGLMNTEAFF. CDR3 coding DNA: TGTGCCAGCACGGAACCAGGGCTAATGAACACTGAAGCTTTCTTT.

By share, this clonotype counts as large. CDR3 sequence reads: CATSEAGGGGTDTQYF. The CDR3 region has the DNA TGTGCCACCAGTGAGGCGGGAGGGGGTGGTACAGATACGCAGTATTTT. This chain joins TRBV24-1 and TRBJ2-3; TRBD2 aligns across 9 bases. The ends lost 4 bases at V and 3 bases at J; junction bases unmatched: 7. The CDR3 runs to 16 residues. From germline, CDR1 is KGHDR and CDR2 SFDVKD.

This clonotype was detected many times. The rearrangement joins TRBV20-1 to TRBJ2-7; D perhaps matches TRBD1 (6 bases). The CDR3 is 12 amino acids. Germline CDR1 DFQATT, CDR2 SNEGSKA (reference sequence). Trimming stripped 5 bases from V and 5 bases from J, with 13 bases between. The DNA of the CDR3 is TGCAGTGCTTACACAGGGTACCACGAGCAGTACTTC. Residues: CSAYTGYHEQYF.

This chain joins TRBV24-1 and TRBJ2-2, with D perhaps TRBD2 (5 bases). Germline loops: CDR1 KGHDR, CDR2 SFDVKD. Trimming stripped 5 bases from V and 6 bases from J, with 9 bases between. The CDR3 contains 13 residues. The chain's CDR3 is CATSGGIAGELFF. The DNA of the CDR3 is TGTGCCACCAGTGGAGGGATAGCCGGGGAGCTGTTTTTT.

This clonotype occurred many times. J is TRBJ1-6 and V is TRBV14; D not resolved. Looked up from germline, CDR1 is SGHDN and CDR2 is FVKESK. This CDR3 has 15 residues. V shed 0 bases and J shed 6 bases, with 9 bases lying between them. The CDR3 loop is CASSQDLGGNSPLHF. In DNA form, the CDR3 reads TGTGCCAGCAGCCAAGATTTGGGAGGTAATTCACCCCTCCACTTT.

Points on this clonotype: This probably arose from a read error, given a far larger clone one base away. The chain joins TRBV6-1 to TRBJ1-1; D call uncertain. The CDR3 contains 11 residues. Germline CDR1 is MNHNS and CDR2 is SASEGT. The CDR3, as DNA: TGTGCCATCAGTGAGCTTAAGGAAGCTTTCTTT. Its protein is CAISELKEAFF.

This clonotype was counted once. The V and J genes are TRBV6-2 or TRBV6-3 and TRBJ1-6; a weak D match, TRBD1 (6 bases). Germline CDR1 is MNHEY and CDR2 is SVGEGT. Trimming left V 10 bases short and J 0 bases short, with 13 bases between. The CDR3 has 15 residues. CDR3 nucleotides: TGTGCCACCCAAGGGGGGACCTCCTATAATTCACCCCTCCACTTT. Encoded protein: CATQGGTSYNSPLHF.

This clonotype qualifies as medium-sized. The chain links TRBV18 to TRBJ2-5, with a tentative D call TRBD1 (5 bases). The CDR3 covers 15 residues. V was cut by 0 bases and J by 5 bases, with 13 bases left in between. In germline, CDR1 is KGHSH, CDR2 LQKENI. The DNA of the CDR3 is TGTGCCAGCTCACCACCAGGGGCAGTGGGGGAGACCCAGTACTTC. This codes for CASSPPGAVGETQYF.

This clonotype was counted only a few times. This chain connects TRBV9 to TRBJ2-3; D is unclear. CDR3 length: 13 amino acids. Germline CDR1 reads SGDLS; CDR2 reads YYNGEE. Trimming left V 6 bases short and J 6 bases short, with 14 bases between. CDR3 region: CASTRLLGDTQYF. The CDR3 DNA follows: TGTGCCAGCACCAGGCTGCTAGGGGATACGCAGTATTTT.